Sequencing of this T cell receptor (beta chain) was carried out in a study of cytomegalovirus exposure and HLA in healthy donors (dated by TCRdb to 2017 to 2019). Regarding the complete study: In an earlier analysis of under 750 of the donors, approximately 300 Gb of sequence data and roughly 100 million unique TCR beta sequences from 150 million to 200 million T cells were reported. Among the roughly 400 genotyped donors, approximately 81% belonged to the genetic ancestry cluster associated with self-reported Caucasian donors. Along with the approximately 700-subject first cohort, a separate validation cohort of some 130 different subjects was used. Rather than drawing on any new phenotypic data, the later analysis identified candidate immune exposures from TCR beta sequences and the way those sequences occurred across donors. An early release that covered about 600 HLA-typed donors contained about 290 gigabases of sequencing data and approximately 85 million unique TCR sequences. Roughly five DR-DQ haplotypes were handled as single units for association and clustering, since linkage in the cohort was strong. The study profiled the T cell repertoires of about 720 subjects by immunosequencing and related them to cytomegalovirus serostatus. On average, roughly 250,000 unique TCR beta nucleotide sequences were sequenced per donor among more than 350 genotyped donors of the cohort, with roughly a sixth of those sequences being non-productive. An earlier analysis of approximately 640 of the donors applied high-throughput TCR beta sequencing to assess whether each TCR beta V gene segment acted as functional or pseudogenic. Typing coverage varied by locus: roughly 629-630 donors for A, B, C, DRB1 and DQB1; more than 500 for DQA1; over 600 for DPA1; more than 450 for DPB1. The aim of the study was to test whether cataloging public T cell receptors could identify signatures of past pathogen exposure. Donor age, sex, ethnicity and CMV serostatus were compiled together with the repertoire data. In a later genetic analysis, genome-wide SNP genotypes for about 55% of the roughly 670 donors were used, and that subset was treated as a discovery cohort. All discovery cohort repertoires had been generated using a single sequencing platform. To predict cytomegalovirus infection status, the study combined high-throughput TCR immunosequencing, statistical association of individual TCRs with disease status, and machine learning. To study patterns of TCR occurrence, a later analysis re-analyzed previously published TCR beta repertoires from 666 donors and added high-resolution HLA genotyping. HLA typing covered class I and class II loci at four-digit resolution.

In total, approximately 700 healthy bone marrow donors made up the cohort. At the time of sampling, every cohort member was nominally healthy, though immune exposures that went unrecorded were likely present. The donor tested CMV seronegative and was one of the 352 seronegative cohort members. A peripheral blood sample was provided by each donor, and peripheral blood mononuclear cells were used for TCR beta sequencing. Genomic DNA extraction from the blood cell samples was performed with the Qiagen DNeasy Blood Extraction Kit. As to this clone: Which antigen it targets is not known. There are no base qualities to consult, and no much larger clone falls within one base.

Beyond this particular receptor, the publication reports: In vitro tests confirmed that a few of the cytomegalovirus-associated TCR beta chains recognize cytomegalovirus antigens. At a false discovery rate of 0.05, a later analysis linked some 18,000 TCR beta sequences to specific HLA alleles. In an earlier analysis of over 550 of the donors, most TCR beta V segments were observed in productive rearrangements about 87% or about 30% of the time, broadly matching IMGT annotations. Cytomegalovirus status was reported to be diagnosed by the classifier with high specificity and sensitivity in both the original and validation cohorts. When HLA alleles, especially DR and DQ, strongly co-occurred, TCR associations were difficult to assign to individual alleles. Some IMGT-functional V segments, including TRBV6-2 and TRBV6-3, could not be told apart with the 87-base-pair reads, so those segments were excluded. Compared with the roughly 700-donor mean, donors in an Asian-associated ancestry cluster had fewer N-insertions in productive TCRs, according to a later genetic analysis. The cohort was sequenced for TCR beta chains only, and without alpha or paired-chain data the features that could be detected were limited. The presence/absence analyses assumed that sequencing depth was roughly uniform across donors, and that assumption may not be true. Seventeen rarely observed V segments, including chromosome 9 orphons, were excluded from the earlier analysis of about 600 of the donors because counts were too low. According to a later analysis, TCR association rates differed among HLA loci, with DRB1 alleles showing the most associated TCRs and HLA-C alleles showing the fewest. In a later analysis, most CMV-associated TCR beta chains were found to appear HLA-restricted, with HLA associations seemingly driven largely by CMV exposure. Because HLA typing was unavailable for some donors at each locus, only the typed subset was used in association tests. In the study, around 150 TCR beta chains were listed as associated with cytomegalovirus. Correlated functional status among segregating V segments might be attributable to linkage disequilibrium, but an unknown experimental factor could not be ruled out. CMV serostatus was the only immune exposure information available for the cohort. The authors suggested that the approach could potentially be extended to other disease states and immunological phenotypes. While some public TCRs were present in many individuals, most TCR sequences turned up only very rarely across donors. A cluster of highly shared sequence variants was judged likely to be a technical artifact of the sequencing pipeline. A further reported finding was that TCR beta sequences accurately predicted the HLA-A and HLA-B alleles for most subjects in the first cohort. In a later genetic analysis, a missense DCLRE1C variant was associated with V-gene and J-gene trimming of TCR beta chains, and the association was replicated in an independent cohort. A later analysis reported that several top co-occurrence clusters appeared linked to parvovirus B19, influenza, CMV and Epstein-Barr virus. Compared with equally common non-associated chains, HLA-associated TCR beta chains in a later analysis were more clonally expanded and had lower generation probabilities.

V is shortened by 3 bases, J by 2 bases, and the region joining them spans 13 bases. From the cysteine through the phenylalanine, the CDR3 covers 15 amino acids. Just CDR3 DNA is preserved here, 45 bases in frame from base 1. The CDR1 and CDR2 encoded by the germline V gene (reference sequence) are LNHDA and SQIVND. Libraries were built with the immunoSEQ multiplex PCR assay. For the multiplex PCR, a mixture combining 60 forward primers for TCR Vbeta segments and 13 reverse primers for TCR Jbeta segments was used. Amplification of the CDR3 region of rearranged TCR beta genes was performed with a multiplex PCR assay on genomic DNA. On the Illumina HiSeq System, the amplified TCR beta libraries were sequenced as 87-base-pair reads. Per the authors' processing: A later analysis counted approximately 84 million unique TCR beta chains across the approximately 700 repertoires, and 9.5 million to 11 million of these chains were shared by at least two donors. A nearest-neighbor algorithm error-corrected the raw reads and collapsed the reads into unique sequences, merging closely related sequences to remove PCR and sequencing errors. To assign V, D and J gene segments, CDR3 sequences were aligned to IMGT reference sequences. For a sequence to be retained, a match of at least six nucleotides to both a V gene segment and a J gene segment was required. A rearrangement was called productive if the CDR3 had no stop codons and remained in frame with V and J, and every other rearrangement was called non-productive. Following IMGT convention, CDR3 was defined as the stretch from the second conserved V-encoded cysteine to the conserved J-encoded phenylalanine. The earlier analysis of more than 450 of the donors excluded sequences that lacked an unambiguous match to a single V gene segment. An earlier analysis of several hundred of the donors called V segments functional above 56.7% productive rearrangements and segregating when the between-donor standard deviation exceeded 5%. A statistical classification framework was developed to diagnose cytomegalovirus status using the catalog of TCR beta chain sequences. A later analysis assigned V and J genes by comparing TCR nucleotide sequences with IMGT/GENE-DB human TR gene sequences. A later analysis assigned CDR3 sequences and most-parsimonious VDJ recombination scenarios with the TCRdist pipeline. A later analysis defined each TCR beta chain by its CDR3 amino acid sequence plus V-gene family, and excluded reads lacking a unique V-gene family. As a way to deal with suspected cross-contamination and a sequencing artifact, a later analysis dropped 450 to 600 nucleotide sequences that were highly shared and had low generation probability. A later analysis calculated a clonal expansion index for each public chain from normalized within-repertoire ranks of inferred template counts. In a later analysis, generation probabilities were computed using a VDJ recombination model fitted to out-of-frame rearrangements, and the results were checked against IGoR. A later analysis scored TCR-TCR, TCR-HLA and TCR-CMV co-occurrence with hypergeometric tests, applying a repertoire-size bias correction to TCR pairs. A later analysis estimated false discovery rates by permuting HLA or CMV assignments 20 times. A later analysis grouped co-occurring TCRs with DBSCAN, adding TCRdist sequence similarity when clustering within HLA-allele-positive subsets. Repertoires with fewer than 30,000 or more than 120,000 public chains, plus five repertoires with anomalous nucleotide sharing, were excluded from co-occurrence clustering. In TCRdb, the immuneACCESS table is reduced to in-frame sequences with V and J assigned. These tables do not hold every clone; where another copy was compared, an unresolved V gene accounts for under half, and the others remain unexplained. V, J and clone size were drawn from that table, and D and trimming were deduced from the DNA. In all, the sample holds about 190,000 clones, and around nine tenths of those were seen once. The top ten constitute roughly 1.7% of the sample.

The V and J segments used are TRBV19 and TRBJ2-5; the D gene is perhaps TRBD1, from 6 matching bases. The sequenced sample consisted of PBMCs. The clonotype was recovered from a woman between 18 and 29 years old in good health and CMV-seronegative. The CDR3 region has the sequence CASSIADSFQETQYF. The DNA reads as follows: TGTGCCAGTAGTATTGCGGACAGCTTTCAAGAGACCCAGTACTTC.